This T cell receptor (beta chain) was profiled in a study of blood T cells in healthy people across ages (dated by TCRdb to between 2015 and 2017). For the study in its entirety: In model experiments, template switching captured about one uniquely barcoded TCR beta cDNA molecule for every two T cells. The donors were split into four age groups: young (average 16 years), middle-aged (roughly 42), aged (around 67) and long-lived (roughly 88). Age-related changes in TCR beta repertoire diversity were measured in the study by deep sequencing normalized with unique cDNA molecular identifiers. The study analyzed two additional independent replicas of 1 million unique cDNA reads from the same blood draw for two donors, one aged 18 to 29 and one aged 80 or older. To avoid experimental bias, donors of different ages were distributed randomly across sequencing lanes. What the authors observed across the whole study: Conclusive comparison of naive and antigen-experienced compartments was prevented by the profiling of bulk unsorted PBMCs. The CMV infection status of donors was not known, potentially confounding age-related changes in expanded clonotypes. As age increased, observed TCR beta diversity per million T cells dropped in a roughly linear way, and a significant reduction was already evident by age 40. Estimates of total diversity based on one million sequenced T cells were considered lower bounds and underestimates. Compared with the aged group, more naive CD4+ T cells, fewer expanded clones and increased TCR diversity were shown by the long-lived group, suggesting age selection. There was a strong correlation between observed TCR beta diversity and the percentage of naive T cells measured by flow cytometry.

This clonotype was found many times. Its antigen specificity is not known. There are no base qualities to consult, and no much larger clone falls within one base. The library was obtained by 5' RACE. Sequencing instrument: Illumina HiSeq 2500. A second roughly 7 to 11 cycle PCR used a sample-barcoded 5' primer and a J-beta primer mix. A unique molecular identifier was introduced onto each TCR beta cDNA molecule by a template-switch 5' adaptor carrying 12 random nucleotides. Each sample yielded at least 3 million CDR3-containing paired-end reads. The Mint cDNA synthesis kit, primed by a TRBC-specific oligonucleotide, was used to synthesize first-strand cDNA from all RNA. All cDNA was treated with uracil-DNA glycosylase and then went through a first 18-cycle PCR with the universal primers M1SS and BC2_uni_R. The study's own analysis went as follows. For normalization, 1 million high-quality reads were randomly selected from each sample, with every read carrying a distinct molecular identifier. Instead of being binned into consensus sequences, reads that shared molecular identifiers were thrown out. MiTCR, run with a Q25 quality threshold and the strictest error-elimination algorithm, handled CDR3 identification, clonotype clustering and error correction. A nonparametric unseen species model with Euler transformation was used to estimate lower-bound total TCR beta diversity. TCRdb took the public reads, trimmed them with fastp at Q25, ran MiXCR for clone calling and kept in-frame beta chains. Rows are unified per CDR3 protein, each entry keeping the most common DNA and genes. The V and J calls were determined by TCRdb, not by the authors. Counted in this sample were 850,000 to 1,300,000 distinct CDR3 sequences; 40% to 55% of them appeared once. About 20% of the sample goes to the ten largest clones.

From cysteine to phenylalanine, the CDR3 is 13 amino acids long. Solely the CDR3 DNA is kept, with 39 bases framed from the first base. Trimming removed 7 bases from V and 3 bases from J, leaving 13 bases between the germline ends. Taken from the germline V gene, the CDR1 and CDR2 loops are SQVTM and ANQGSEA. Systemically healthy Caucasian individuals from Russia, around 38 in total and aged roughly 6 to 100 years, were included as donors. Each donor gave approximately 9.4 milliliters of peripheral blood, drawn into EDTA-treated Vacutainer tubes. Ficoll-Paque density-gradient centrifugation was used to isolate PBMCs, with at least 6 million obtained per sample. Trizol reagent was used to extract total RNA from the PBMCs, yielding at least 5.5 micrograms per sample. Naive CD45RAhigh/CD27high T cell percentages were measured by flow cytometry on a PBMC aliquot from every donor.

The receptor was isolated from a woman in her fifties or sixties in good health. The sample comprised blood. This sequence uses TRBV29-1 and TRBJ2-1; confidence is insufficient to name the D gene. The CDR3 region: CSAVGGIYNEQFF. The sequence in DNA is TGCAGCGCCGTCGGTGGTATCTACAATGAGCAGTTCTTC.